This TCR beta chain is drawn from a study of Graves' ophthalmopathy and Graves' hyperthyroidism. Findings and caveats of the study: Ophthalmopathy progression was predicted by the model at about 70% sensitivity and 72% to 80% specificity. Researchers report that a 13-signature model separated ophthalmopathy from stable hyperthyroidism, posting less than 90% sensitivity and 75% to 84% specificity.

This CDR3 comprises 13 residues. The germline V and J ends were trimmed by 4 bases and 1 base, with 5 bases remaining between them. Germline CDR1 and CDR2: KGHSH and LQKENI. From RNA, the CDR3 regions of TCR beta chains were amplified and sequenced. HTBI primers were used in a first-round RT-PCR, which preceded a second-round multiplex PCR. MiXCR, run by TCRdb on the multiplex PCR reads, gives a single entry per CDR3 protein. The sample consists of about 340,000 distinct CDR3 sequences, about 17% of them appearing once. This clonotype has at least ten counts. Its antigen is not known. Other autoimmune disease, uncontrolled infection, pregnancy and lactation led to exclusion. Someone took the PBMCs out of about 9.7 ml of fresh peripheral blood.

This chain connects TRBV18 to TRBJ1-5; D is undetermined. The receptor was derived from an adult man with Graves' ophthalmopathy. The sequenced material came from peripheral blood. In nucleotides, the CDR3 is TGTGCCAGCTCACGTGCGAGCAATCAGCCCCAGCATTTT. It is translated as CASSRASNQPQHF.